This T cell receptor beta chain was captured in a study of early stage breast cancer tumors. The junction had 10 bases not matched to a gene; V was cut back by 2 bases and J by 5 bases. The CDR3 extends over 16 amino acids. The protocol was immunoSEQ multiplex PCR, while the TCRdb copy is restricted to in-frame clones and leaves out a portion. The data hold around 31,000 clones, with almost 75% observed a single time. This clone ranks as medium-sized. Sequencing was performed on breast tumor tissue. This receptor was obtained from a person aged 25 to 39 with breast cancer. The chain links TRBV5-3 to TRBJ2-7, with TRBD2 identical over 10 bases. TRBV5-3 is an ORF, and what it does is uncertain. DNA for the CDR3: TGTGCCAGAAGCTTTGCGCCTAGCGGGAGTTCGCACGAGCAGTACTTC. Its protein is CARSFAPSGSSHEQYF.